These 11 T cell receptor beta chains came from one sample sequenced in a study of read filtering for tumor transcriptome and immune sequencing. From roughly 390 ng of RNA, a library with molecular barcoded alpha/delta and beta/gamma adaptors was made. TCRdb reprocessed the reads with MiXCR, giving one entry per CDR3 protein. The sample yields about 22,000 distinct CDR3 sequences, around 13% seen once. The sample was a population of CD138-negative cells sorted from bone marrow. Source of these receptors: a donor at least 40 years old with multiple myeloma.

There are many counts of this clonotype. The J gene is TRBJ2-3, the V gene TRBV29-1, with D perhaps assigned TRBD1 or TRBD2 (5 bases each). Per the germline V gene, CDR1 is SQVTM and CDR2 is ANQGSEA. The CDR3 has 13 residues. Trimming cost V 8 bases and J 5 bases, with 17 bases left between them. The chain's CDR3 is CSHPGPQIDTQYF. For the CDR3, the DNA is TGCAGCCACCCGGGGCCCCAGATAGATACGCAGTATTTT.

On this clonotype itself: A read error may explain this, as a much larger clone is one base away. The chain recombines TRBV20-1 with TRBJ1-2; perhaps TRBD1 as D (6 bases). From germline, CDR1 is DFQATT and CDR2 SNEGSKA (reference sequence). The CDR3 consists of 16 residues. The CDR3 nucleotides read TGCAGTGCTAGAGACCCAAGGGGGGGTCCCAACTATGGCTACGCCTTC. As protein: CSARDPRGGPNYGYAF.

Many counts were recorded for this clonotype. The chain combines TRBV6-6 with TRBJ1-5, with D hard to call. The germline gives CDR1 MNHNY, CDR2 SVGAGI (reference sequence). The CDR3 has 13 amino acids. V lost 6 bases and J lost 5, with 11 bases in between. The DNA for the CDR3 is TGTGCCAGCAGCCACGTCGGGGATCAGCCCCAGCATTTT. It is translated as CASSHVGDQPQHF.

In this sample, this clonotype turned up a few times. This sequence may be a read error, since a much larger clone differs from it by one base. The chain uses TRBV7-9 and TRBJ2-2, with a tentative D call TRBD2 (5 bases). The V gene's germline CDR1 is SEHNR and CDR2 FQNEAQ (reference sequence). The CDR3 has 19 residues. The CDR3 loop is CASSSTEPSPKRDTGELLF. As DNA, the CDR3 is TGTGCCAGCAGCTCCACAGAACCCTCACCAAAGCGTGACACCGGGGAGCTGCTTTTT.

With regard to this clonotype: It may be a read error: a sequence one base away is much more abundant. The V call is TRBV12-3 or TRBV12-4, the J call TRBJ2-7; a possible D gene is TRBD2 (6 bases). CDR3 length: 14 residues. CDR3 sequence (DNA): TGTTCCAGCAGTCGGGGACTTGGGTGGAACGAGCAGTACTTC. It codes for CSSSRGLGWNEQYF.

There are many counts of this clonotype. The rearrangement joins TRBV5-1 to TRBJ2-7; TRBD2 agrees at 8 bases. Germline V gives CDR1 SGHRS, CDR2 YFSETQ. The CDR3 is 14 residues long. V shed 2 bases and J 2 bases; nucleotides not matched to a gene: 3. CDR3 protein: CASSFGTSPYEQYF. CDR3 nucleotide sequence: TGCGCCAGCAGCTTCGGGACTAGTCCCTACGAGCAGTACTTC.

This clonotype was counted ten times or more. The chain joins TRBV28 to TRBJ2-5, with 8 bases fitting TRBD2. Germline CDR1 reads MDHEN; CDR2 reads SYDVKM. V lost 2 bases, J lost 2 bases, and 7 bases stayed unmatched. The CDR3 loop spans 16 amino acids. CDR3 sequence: CASSLIAGRVQETQYF. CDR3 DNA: TGTGCCAGCAGTTTAATAGCGGGACGGGTTCAAGAGACCCAGTACTTC.

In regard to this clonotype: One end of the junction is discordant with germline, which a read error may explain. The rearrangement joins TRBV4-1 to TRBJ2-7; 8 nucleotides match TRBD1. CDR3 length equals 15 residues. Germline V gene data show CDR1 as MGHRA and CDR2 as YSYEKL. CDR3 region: CASRQDRGPTYEQYF. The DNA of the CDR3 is TGCGCCAGCAGGCAAGACAGGGGCCCTACCTACGAGCAGTACTTC.

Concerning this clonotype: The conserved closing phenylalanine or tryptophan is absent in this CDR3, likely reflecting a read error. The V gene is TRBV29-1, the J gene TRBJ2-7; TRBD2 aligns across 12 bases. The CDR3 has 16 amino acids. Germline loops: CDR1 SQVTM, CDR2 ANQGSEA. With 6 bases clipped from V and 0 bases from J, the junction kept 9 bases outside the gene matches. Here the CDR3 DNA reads TGCAGCGTCCGGGACGGACTAGCGGGGAGCTCCTACGAGCAGTACCTC. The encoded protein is CSVRDGLAGSSYEQYL.

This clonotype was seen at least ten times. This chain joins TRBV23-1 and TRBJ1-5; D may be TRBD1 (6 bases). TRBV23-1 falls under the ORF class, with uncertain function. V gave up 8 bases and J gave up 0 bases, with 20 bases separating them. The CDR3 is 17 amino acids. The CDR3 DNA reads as TGCGCCAGCCCGGGGGCAGGAAAGGTCTATAGCAATCAGCCCCAGCATTTT. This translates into CASPGAGKVYSNQPQHF.

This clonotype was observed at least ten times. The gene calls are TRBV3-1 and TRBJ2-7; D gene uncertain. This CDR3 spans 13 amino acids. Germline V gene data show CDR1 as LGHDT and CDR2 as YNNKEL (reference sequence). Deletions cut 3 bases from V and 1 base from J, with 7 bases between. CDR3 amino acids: CASSQLGSYEQYF. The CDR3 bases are TGTGCCAGCAGCCAGTTGGGATCCTACGAGCAGTACTTC.